This T cell receptor (beta chain) was retrieved from a study of T cells in Graves' hyperthyroidism and ophthalmopathy. Overall study results and limits: Before onset, by a median of around 6.4 months, the model predicted ophthalmopathy.

A NOSPECS grade of at least 4, a Clinical Activity Score of at least 3 and duration under 3 months were recorded in ophthalmopathy patients. Patients having uncontrolled infection, another autoimmune disease, pregnancy or lactation were not included. Diagnoses were made from clinical symptoms, serum measures (thyroxine and TRAb), thyroid ultrasound and orbital computed tomography. Between the trimmed V and J ends, which lost 3 bases and 3 bases, there was a span of 11 bases. CDR3 size: 14 residues. Germline-derived CDR1 and CDR2 are SGHAT and FQNNGV. RNA transcripts yielded amplified TCR beta CDR3 regions. Initially, a first-round RT-PCR of the TCR CDR3 employed the HTBI primer set. In TCRdb, the multiplex PCR reads were re-called with MiXCR into one record per CDR3 protein. Of around 600,000 distinct CDR3 sequences listed, roughly 14% are singletons. This clonotype has at least ten counts. Antigen: not known.

Sequencing used blood. The receptor was isolated from a woman between 50 and 59 years old with Graves' ophthalmopathy. The rearrangement joins TRBV11-2 to TRBJ2-5; possibly TRBD1 for D (6 bases). This CDR3 is CASSFTSGEETQYF. The CDR3 DNA is TGTGCCAGCAGCTTTACCTCAGGGGAAGAGACCCAGTACTTC.